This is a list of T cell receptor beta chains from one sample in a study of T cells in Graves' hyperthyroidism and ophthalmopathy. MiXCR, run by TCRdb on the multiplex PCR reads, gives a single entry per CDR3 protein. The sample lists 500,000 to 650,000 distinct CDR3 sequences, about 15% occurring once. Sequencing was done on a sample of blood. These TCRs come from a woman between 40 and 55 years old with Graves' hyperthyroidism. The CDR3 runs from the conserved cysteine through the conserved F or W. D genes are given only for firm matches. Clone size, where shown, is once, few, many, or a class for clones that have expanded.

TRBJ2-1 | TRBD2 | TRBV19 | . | CASSLAGVPNPFF | TGTGCCAGCAGCCTAGCGGGAGTTCCGAACCCGTTCTTC
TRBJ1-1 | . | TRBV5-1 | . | CASSLGRQQFMNTEAFF | TGCGCCAGCAGCTTGGGGCGACAACAGTTCATGAACACTGAAGCTTTCTTT
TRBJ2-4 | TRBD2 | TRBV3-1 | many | CASSQDFGGRNIQYF | TGTGCCAGCAGCCAAGATTTCGGGGGGAGAAACATTCAGTACTTC
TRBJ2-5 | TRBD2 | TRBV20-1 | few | CSANIPSGTSKTQYF | TGCAGTGCTAATATACCCTCCGGGACTAGTAAGACCCAGTACTTC
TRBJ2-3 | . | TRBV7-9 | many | CASSSWTGGTDTQYF | TGTGCCAGCAGCTCCTGGACAGGAGGGACAGATACGCAGTATTTT
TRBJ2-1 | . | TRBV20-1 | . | CSARTQLIGLGGTQYNEQFF | TGCAGTGCTAGAACTCAGCTCATCGGGTTGGGGGGTACCCAATACAATGAGCAGTTCTTC
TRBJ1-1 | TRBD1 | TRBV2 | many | CASSEGTGEAAFF | TGTGCCAGCAGTGAGGGGACAGGGGAGGCAGCTTTCTTT
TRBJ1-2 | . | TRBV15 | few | CATTHGYNYGYTF | TGTGCCACCACGCATGGGTATAACTATGGCTACACCTTC
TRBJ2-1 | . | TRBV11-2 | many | CASNVRGEGYNEQFF | TGTGCCAGCAACGTCCGGGGAGAGGGATACAATGAGCAGTTCTTC
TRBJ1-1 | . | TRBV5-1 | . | CANSAQGNTEAFF | TGCGCCAACAGCGCGCAGGGAAACACTGAAGCTTTCTTT